These 4 T cell receptor beta chains came from one sample sequenced in a study of Ad26.COV2.S vaccination and SARS-CoV-2 variants (dated by TCRdb to the early 2020s). Library construction relied on the immunoSEQ multiplex PCR assay. TCRdb re-hosts the immuneACCESS table, in-frame sequences only. Its copies lack some clones; in the studies checked, an unresolved V gene accounts for under half of them, and the cause for the rest is not known. The sample yields roughly 680,000 clones; 70% to 90% were counted once. In total, the top ten clones hold about 1.5% of the sample. The treatment or condition label on this specimen signifies: around 19 received Ad26.COV2.S at low or high dose, single or two shots; five or six received placebo; per-sample allocation not given. Repertoires of vaccine and placebo recipients were sequenced from samples taken on day 63 after the first injection. This specimen was peripheral blood, taken in a trial of Ad26.COV2.S vaccine versus placebo. Receptor source: a person aged 18-65 years who received the Ad26.COV2.S COVID-19 vaccine or a placebo.

The chain uses TRBV15 and TRBJ1-5, with D unclear. The CDR3 spans 13 residues. With 1 base removed from V and 5 bases from J, the gap between germline ends came to 6 bases. Germline V CDR1 and CDR2: LNHNV, YYDKDF (reference sequence). CDR3 bases: TGTGCCACCAGCAGAGGGGCTGATCAGCCCCAGCATTTT. It yields the protein CATSRGADQPQHF.

This chain joins TRBV6-6 and TRBJ1-1; 7 bases map to TRBD1. The CDR3 length is 13 residues. V lost 5 bases to trimming and J lost 3 bases; unmatched junction nucleotides: 3. The germline V gene encodes CDR1 MNHNY and CDR2 SVGAGI (reference sequence). The CDR3 nucleotides read TGTGCCAGCAGTCGGGACAGAGACACTGAAGCTTTCTTT. This translates into CASSRDRDTEAFF.

This chain links TRBV27 with TRBJ1-6; no firm D call. Trimming took off 4 bases at V and 10 bases at J, with 14 bases between the two ends. CDR1 is MNHEY, CDR2 SMNVEV, per germline (reference sequence). CDR3 size: 14 residues. The CDR3 sequence is CASSSPDAASPLHF. CDR3 sequence (DNA): TGTGCCAGCAGTTCCCCCGATGCGGCCTCACCCCTCCACTTT.

The count of this clone is one. The V call is TRBV2, the J call TRBJ2-7; D is ambiguous. Trimming removed 3 bases at V and 7 bases at J, with 10 bases between. CDR1 is SNHLY and CDR2 is FYNNEI in the germline V gene. CDR3 length: 12 amino acids. The CDR3 sequence: CASSDRATEQYF. In DNA, the CDR3 is TGTGCCAGCAGTGACCGTGCAACGGAGCAGTACTTC.